Below, 26 T cell receptor beta chains from the same sample are listed, as sequenced in a study of blood T cell repertoires in COVID-19. Data came from immunoSEQ multiplex PCR; TCRdb stores just in-frame clones and leaves some out. The sample lists 350,000 or so clones, approximately 87% occurring once. Sequencing was performed on peripheral blood. The receptor source for this set is a woman aged 30 to 39 with COVID-19, enrolled during active disease.

The CDR3 nucleotides read TGCGCCAGCAGCCAAGATAGGGGGACAGGTGGCTACGAGCAGTACTTC. Translation: CASSQDRGTGGYEQYF. The J gene is TRBJ2-7, the V gene TRBV4-3, with 8 bases aligning to TRBD1. The CDR3 runs 16 residues. Germline values: CDR1 LGHNA, CDR2 YSLEER. The V segment lost 0 bases and the J segment 3 bases; nucleotides outside the gene matches: 7.

The chain links TRBV19 to TRBJ1-5; 8 nucleotides line up with TRBD1. The germline V gene encodes CDR1 LNHDA and CDR2 SQIVND (reference sequence). V lost 4 bases to trimming and J lost 2 bases; unmatched junction nucleotides: 7. This CDR3 region has 16 residues. In nucleotides, the CDR3 is TGTGCCAGTAGTACTCAGGGGGCCTTGGGCAATCAGCCCCAGCATTTT. Its translation is CASSTQGALGNQPQHF.

The chain recombines TRBV29-1 with TRBJ1-1; a possible D gene is TRBD1 (5 bases). The CDR3 is made up of 13 amino acids. Germline-derived CDR1 and CDR2 are SQVTM and ANQGSEA. Deletions cut 4 bases from V and 3 bases from J, with 12 bases between. The CDR3 DNA reads TGCAGCGTTGTTGGGGCGGATGACACTGAAGCTTTCTTT. The encoded protein is CSVVGADDTEAFF. The full variable domain, completed using reference TRBV29-1 and TRBJ1-1, is SAVISQKPSRDICQRGTSLTIQCQVDSQVTMMFWYRQQPGQSLTLIATANQGSEATYESGFVIDKFPISRPNLTFSTLTVSNMSPEDSSIYLCSVVGADDTEAFFGQGTRLTVV.

The chain joins TRBV7-9 to TRBJ2-5; no clear D. This CDR3 is built from 14 residues. The V and J ends lost 2 bases and 0 bases respectively, with 7 bases between them. Germline CDR1 SEHNR, CDR2 FQNEAQ (reference sequence). CDR3 sequence (DNA): TGTGCCAGCAGCTTACTTCTAAACCAAGAGACCCAGTACTTC. It encodes CASSLLLNQETQYF. The variable domain in full, with the rest retrieved from reference TRBV7-9 and TRBJ2-5, is DTGVSQNPRHKITKRGQNVTFRCDPISEHNRLYWYRQTLGQGPEFLTYFQNEAQLEKSRLLSDRFSAERPKGSFSTLEIQRTEQGDSAMYLCASSLLLNQETQYFGPGTRLLVL.

As to this clone: The same CDR3 is also encoded by other DNA sequences in this sample. V gene TRBV28 combines with J gene TRBJ1-5; D gene unclear. Germline V lookup: CDR1 MDHEN, CDR2 SYDVKM. There are 14 residues in the CDR3. Trimming cost V 4 bases and J 0 bases, with 7 bases left between them. CDR3 in amino acids: CASSSGGSNQPQHF. The CDR3 coding sequence is TGTGCCAGCAGTTCAGGTGGTAGCAATCAGCCCCAGCATTTT.

CDR3 in DNA: TGTGCCAGCAGCCAAGAAGAATGGGGGGGTCAGCCCCAGCATTTT. Its protein is CASSQEEWGGQPQHF. The J gene is TRBJ1-5, the V gene TRBV14; D perhaps matches TRBD1 (5 bases). The CDR3 sequence is 15 residues long. CDR1 and CDR2 from the germline V gene are SGHDN and FVKESK. Trimming removed 0 bases from V and 6 bases from J, with 12 bases in between.

This clone was observed a single time. The rearrangement uses TRBV2 and TRBJ2-7, with TRBD1 identical over 8 bases. CDR1 and CDR2 (germline): SNHLY, FYNNEI. The CDR3 spans 15 residues. V lost 8 bases to trimming and J lost 4 bases; unmatched junction nucleotides: 13. CDR3 loop: CASFPGQGGPYEQYF. The CDR3 region has the DNA TGTGCCAGCTTCCCTGGACAGGGCGGACCGTACGAGCAGTACTTC.

This chain joins TRBV28 and TRBJ2-1; 7 nucleotides agree with TRBD1. From germline, CDR1 is MDHEN and CDR2 SYDVKM. The CDR3 runs to 15 residues. Germline trimming cut 5 bases from V and 9 bases from J; bases unmatched to any gene: 13. In DNA form, the CDR3 reads TGTGCCAGCAGTATCCAACAGGGGCGAGAGTCTGAGCAGTTCTTC. Translating gives CASSIQQGRESEQFF.

This clone has just one count. The rearrangement joins TRBV2 to TRBJ2-1, with a possible D match to TRBD2 (6 bases). This CDR3 spans 13 amino acids. The V gene lost 6 bases and the J gene lost 7 bases, with 13 bases spanning the gap. CDR1 and CDR2 from the germline V gene are SNHLY and FYNNEI. CDR3 DNA sequence: TGTGCCAGCAGCTGGCGACTAGAAAATGAGCAGTTCTTC. It translates to CASSWRLENEQFF.

CDR3: CASSFTRIPTDTQYF. The CDR3 coding sequence is TGTGCCAGCAGCTTTACACGAATCCCCACAGATACGCAGTATTTT. The V call is TRBV7-9, the J call TRBJ2-3; D not certain. Germline values: CDR1 SEHNR, CDR2 FQNEAQ (reference sequence). CDR3 length: 15 residues. V lost 3 bases and J 2 bases, leaving 12 bases between the germline ends. Based on the CDR3 plus reference TRBV7-9 and TRBJ2-3, the full variable domain is DTGVSQNPRHKITKRGQNVTFRCDPISEHNRLYWYRQTLGQGPEFLTYFQNEAQLEKSRLLSDRFSAERPKGSFSTLEIQRTEQGDSAMYLCASSFTRIPTDTQYFGPGTRLTVL.

This rearrangement joins TRBV3-1 (or the pseudogene TRBV3-2) to TRBJ1-4; weak D call: TRBD1 (6 bases). Germline V gene sequence: CDR1 LGHDT, CDR2 YNNKEL (reference sequence). The CDR3 is made up of 16 amino acids. Trimming removed 4 bases from V and 8 bases from J, with 20 bases in between. CDR3 DNA: TGTGCCAGCAGCCTCGGGCCGGGGAGGGGGAACGAAAAACTGTTTTTT. Protein sequence: CASSLGPGRGNEKLFF.

J is TRBJ2-7 and V is TRBV19; D might be TRBD1 (5 bases). Germline CDR1 LNHDA, CDR2 SQIVND (reference sequence). This CDR3 has 12 amino acids. Trimming cost V 4 bases and J 3 bases, with 7 bases left between them. CDR3 loop: CASSTQGYEQYF. The CDR3 nucleotides read TGTGCCAGTAGTACTCAGGGCTACGAGCAGTACTTC. Full variable domain (rest looked up from reference TRBV19 and TRBJ2-7): DGGITQSPKYLFRKEGQNVTLSCEQNLNHDAMYWYRQDPGQGLRLIYYSQIVNDFQKGDIAEGYSVSREKKESFPLTVTSAQKNPTAFYLCASSTQGYEQYFGPGTRLTVT.

This clone was counted once. This chain uses TRBV5-8 with TRBJ1-2, with 9 bases fitting TRBD1. This CDR3 comprises 13 residues. CDR1 is SGHTS, CDR2 YDEGEE, per germline. The junction had 6 bases not matched to a gene; V was cut back by 6 bases and J by 6 bases. The CDR3, as DNA: TGTGCCAGCAACCTACAGGGGGCTGATGGCTACACCTTC. Translation: CASNLQGADGYTF.

The chain couples TRBV11-2 to TRBJ2-7, with a weak D call TRBD2 (6 bases). With 2 bases removed from V and 2 bases from J, the gap between germline ends came to 13 bases. Germline lookup yields CDR1 SGHAT and CDR2 FQNNGV. There are 15 residues in the CDR3. The CDR3 DNA is TGTGCCAGCAGCTTAAGGAGGGACCGACCCTACGAGCAGTACTTC. The encoded protein is CASSLRRDRPYEQYF.

The V and J genes are TRBV5-1 and TRBJ1-4, with 7 bases fitting TRBD1. Germline CDR1 SGHRS, CDR2 YFSETQ. The ends lost 5 bases at V and 8 bases at J; junction bases unmatched: 12. CDR3 length: 15 amino acids. The chain's CDR3 is CASRERQGEGEKLFF. In DNA, the CDR3 is TGCGCCAGCAGGGAAAGACAGGGTGAGGGGGAAAAACTGTTTTTT.

The V gene is TRBV14, the J gene TRBJ2-5, with D maybe TRBD1 (6 bases). Trimming removed 3 bases at V and 5 bases at J, with 10 bases between. The CDR3 spans 13 residues. The germline V gene has CDR1 SGHDN and CDR2 FVKESK. The CDR3 nucleotides read TGTGCCAGCAGCCACCAGGGGATTGAGACCCAGTACTTC. This encodes CASSHQGIETQYF. The whole variable domain, remainder taken from reference TRBV14 and TRBJ2-5, is EAGVTQFPSHSVIEKGQTVTLRCDPISGHDNLYWYRRVMGKEIKFLLHFVKESKQDESGMPNNRFLAERTGGTYSTLKVQPAELEDSGVYFCASSHQGIETQYFGPGTRLLVL.

This clone was recorded once. V usage is TRBV30 and J usage is TRBJ1-4; perhaps TRBD1 as D (5 bases). The germline V and J ends were trimmed by 3 bases and 7 bases, with 12 bases remaining between them. Germline assignment: CDR1 GTSNPN and CDR2 SVGIG (reference sequence). The CDR3 loop spans 13 amino acids. The CDR3 region is CAWRRQSSEKLFF. In DNA, the CDR3 is TGTGCCTGGAGACGACAGTCAAGTGAAAAACTGTTTTTT. The variable domain in full, completed from reference TRBV30 and TRBJ1-4, reads SQTIHQWPATLVQPVGSPLSLECTVEGTSNPNLYWYRQAAGRGLQLLFYSVGIGQISSEVPQNLSASRPQDRQFILSSKKLLLSDSGFYLCAWRRQSSEKLFFGSGTQLSVL.

V and J are TRBV19 and TRBJ1-5, with D maybe TRBD1 (5 bases). With 5 bases removed from V and 8 bases from J, the gap between germline ends came to 16 bases. The CDR3 loop spans 14 amino acids. The germline V gene encodes CDR1 LNHDA and CDR2 SQIVND (reference sequence). CDR3 region: CASSWGRAPKPQHF. The CDR3 bases are TGTGCCAGTAGTTGGGGCAGGGCCCCGAAGCCCCAGCATTTT.

This chain joins TRBV15 and TRBJ2-1; 11 nucleotides match TRBD1. J gave up 5 bases and V 0 bases, and 6 bases lay outside the gene matches. The CDR3 extends over 17 amino acids. Germline V gives CDR1 LNHNV, CDR2 YYDKDF (reference sequence). The CDR3 nucleotides are TGTGCCACCAGCAGAGATTCCGGGACAGGGGGTCACAATGAGCAGTTCTTC. Protein product: CATSRDSGTGGHNEQFF.

The gene calls are TRBV11-2 and TRBJ2-7; weak D call: TRBD2 (6 bases). Germline loops: CDR1 SGHAT, CDR2 FQNNGV. Between the trimmed V and J ends, which lost 4 bases and 5 bases, there was a span of 15 bases. CDR3 size: 14 residues. The CDR3 loop is CASSSAGRINEQYF. In nucleotides, the CDR3 is TGTGCCAGCAGCTCCGCGGGACGTATCAACGAGCAGTACTTC. Complete variable domain (other parts from reference TRBV11-2 and TRBJ2-7): EAGVAQSPRYKIIEKRQSVAFWCNPISGHATLYWYQQILGQGPKLLIQFQNNGVVDDSQLPKDRFSAERLKGVDSTLKIQPAKLEDSAVYLCASSSAGRINEQYFGPGTRLTVT.

In this sample, this clone turned up once. This chain uses TRBV6-4 with TRBJ2-5, with 12 nucleotides matching TRBD2. Germline V gene data show CDR1 as MRHNA and CDR2 as SNTAGT. The V gene end was trimmed by 0 bases and the J gene end by 5 bases; junction bases not matched to a gene: 13. The CDR3 has 19 residues. The CDR3 sequence: CASSDSPSGRAPRRETQYF. In DNA form, the CDR3 reads TGTGCCAGCAGTGACTCTCCTAGCGGGAGGGCCCCAAGGCGCGAGACCCAGTACTTC.

The chain combines TRBV7-2 with TRBJ2-5; weak D call: TRBD2 (6 bases). Trimming took off 1 base at V and 4 bases at J, with 13 bases between the two ends. Germline-derived CDR1 and CDR2 are SGHTA and FQGNSA. CDR3 length: 15 residues. This CDR3 is CASSLVGGVGETQYF. The CDR3 nucleotides are TGTGCCAGCAGCTTAGTGGGGGGAGTGGGAGAGACCCAGTACTTC.

The chain carries TRBV10-2 and TRBJ1-1, with 10 bases identical to TRBD1. J gave up 4 bases and V 6 bases, and 2 bases lay outside the gene matches. The CDR3 consists of 13 residues. Germline CDR1 is WSHSY and CDR2 is SAAADI. CDR3 sequence: CASSGQGGTEAFF. DNA for the CDR3: TGCGCCAGCAGCGGACAGGGGGGCACTGAAGCTTTCTTT.

V and J are TRBV4-3 and TRBJ2-7, with D perhaps TRBD1 (5 bases). From germline, CDR1 is LGHNA and CDR2 YSLEER. The CDR3 contains 15 residues. V lost 3 bases to trimming and J lost 0 bases, with 12 bases between them. The CDR3 here is CASSQSRVLSYEQYF. Here the CDR3 DNA reads TGCGCCAGCAGCCAGAGCAGGGTCCTCTCCTACGAGCAGTACTTC.

The chain employs TRBV15 and TRBJ2-7; D perhaps matches TRBD2 (6 bases). This CDR3 contains 13 residues. Trimming took 4 bases from V and 4 from J, leaving 11 bases between them. Germline V lookup: CDR1 LNHNV, CDR2 YYDKDF (reference sequence). The CDR3 here is CATSIARGYEQYF. Written as DNA, the CDR3 is TGTGCCACCAGCATCGCTCGGGGGTACGAGCAGTACTTC. Full variable domain (outside the CDR3, taken from reference TRBV15 and TRBJ2-7): DAMVIQNPRYQVTQFGKPVTLSCSQTLNHNVMYWYQQKSSQAPKLLFHYYDKDFNNEADTPDNFQSRRPNTSFCFLDIRSPGLGDTAMYLCATSIARGYEQYFGPGTRLTVT.

The chain has TRBV10-3 and TRBJ2-3; 8 nucleotides agree with TRBD1. V was pared by 6 bases and J by 3 bases, with 14 bases of the junction left unmatched. The length of the CDR3 is 17 residues. Germline CDR1 is ENHRY and CDR2 is SYGVKD. The CDR3 sequence: CAIRGSTGAERTDTQYF. CDR3 nucleotides: TGTGCCATCAGAGGATCGACAGGGGCCGAGCGGACAGATACGCAGTATTTT.